These 27 T cell receptor beta chains came from one sample sequenced in a study of blood T cell repertoires in COVID-19. Profiling relied on immunoSEQ multiplex PCR, and the TCRdb table lists in-frame clones only, not all of them. The repertoire includes around 300,000 clones, 80% to 90% of them detected once, and 2.4% sits in the top ten. The source material was PBMCs or T cells enriched from blood (not recorded which). All receptors come from a woman under 30 who had recovered from COVID-19.

The chain recombines TRBV11-3 with TRBJ2-7; D possibly corresponds to TRBD1 (6 bases). Per the germline V gene, CDR1 is SGHNT and CDR2 is YENEEA. This CDR3 has 15 amino acids. The V gene lost 2 bases and the J gene lost 2 bases, with 13 bases spanning the gap. The CDR3 DNA reads TGTGCCAGCAGCTTAAGGGCAGGGGTAGCCTACGAGCAGTACTTC. Translated: CASSLRAGVAYEQYF.

The chain employs TRBV28 and TRBJ1-6, with a weak D call TRBD1 (6 bases). Germline V lookup: CDR1 MDHEN, CDR2 SYDVKM. The CDR3 runs to 15 residues. Trimming removed 5 bases from V and 5 bases from J, with 13 bases in between. CDR3 DNA sequence: TGTGCCAGCAGTGACCCGCAGGGGCATAATTCACCCCTCCACTTT. The encoded protein is CASSDPQGHNSPLHF. The full variable domain, its missing parts supplied by reference TRBV28 and TRBJ1-6, is DVKVTQSSRYLVKRTGEKVFLECVQDMDHENMFWYRQDPGLGLRLIYFSYDVKMKEKGDIPEGYSVSREKKERFSLILESASTNQTSMYLCASSDPQGHNSPLHFGNGTRLTVT.

The sample holds one count of this clone. This chain uses TRBV25-1 with TRBJ2-5; D gene unclear. The CDR3 is 16 residues long. Germline V gene data show CDR1 as MGHDK and CDR2 as SYGVNS. V lost 3 bases to trimming and J lost 1 base, with 15 bases between them. The CDR3 here is CASSDLQRDSQETQYF. The CDR3, as DNA: TGTGCCAGCAGTGACCTACAGAGAGATTCCCAAGAGACCCAGTACTTC.

The genes are TRBV7-2 and TRBJ2-7, with D tentatively TRBD2 (5 bases). The germline gives CDR1 SGHTA, CDR2 FQGNSA. V lost 6 bases and J 4 bases, leaving 19 bases between the germline ends. The CDR3 runs 15 residues. DNA for the CDR3: TGTGCCAGCAGTTGGGGAGTGGGGAAGTTTTACGAGCAGTACTTC. It codes for CASSWGVGKFYEQYF.

This chain connects TRBV18 to TRBJ2-7; D is perhaps TRBD1 (6 bases). CDR3 size: 13 residues. Germline V CDR1 and CDR2: KGHSH, LQKENI. V lost 2 bases to trimming and J lost 3 bases, with 8 bases between them. The chain's CDR3 is CASSPVGGYEQYF. The CDR3, as DNA: TGTGCCAGCTCACCAGTAGGGGGCTACGAGCAGTACTTC. Complete variable domain (other parts from reference TRBV18 and TRBJ2-7): NAGVMQNPRHLVRRRGQEARLRCSPMKGHSHVYWYRQLPEEGLKFMVYLQKENIIDESGMPKERFSAEFPKEGPSILRIQQVVRGDSAAYFCASSPVGGYEQYFGPGTRLTVT.

The genes are TRBV30 and TRBJ1-4; D unresolved. The V and J ends lost 8 bases and 8 bases respectively, with 12 bases between them. Germline-derived CDR1 and CDR2 are GTSNPN and SVGIG (reference sequence). This CDR3 is built from 11 residues. This CDR3 reads CALAGNEKLFF. In DNA form, the CDR3 reads TGTGCCCTGGCGGGGAACGAAAAACTGTTTTTT.

This chain connects TRBV2 to TRBJ1-5; a possible D gene is TRBD1 (6 bases). This CDR3 spans 14 amino acids. The germline V gene encodes CDR1 SNHLY and CDR2 FYNNEI. V lost 7 bases, J lost 7 bases, and 17 bases lay in between. CDR3 loop: CASTSQGIDQPQHF. The DNA of the CDR3 is TGTGCCAGCACGAGCCAGGGGATCGACCAGCCCCAGCATTTT.

The gene calls are TRBV7-2 and TRBJ1-5; TRBD1 matches 8 bases. The CDR3 has 14 residues. Trimming removed 4 bases from V and 6 bases from J; junction bases left unmatched: 5. Germline V lookup: CDR1 SGHTA, CDR2 FQGNSA. For the CDR3, the DNA is TGTGCCAGCAGCTCTGGACAGGGCGGTCAGCCCCAGCATTTT. Protein product: CASSSGQGGQPQHF. The complete variable domain, with remaining parts taken from reference TRBV7-2 and TRBJ1-5, reads GAGVSQSPSNKVTEKGKDVELRCDPISGHTALYWYRQSLGQGLEFLIYFQGNSAPDKSGLPSDRFSAERTGGSVSTLTIQRTQQEDSAVYLCASSSGQGGQPQHFGDGTRLSIL.

The table lists this clone with a few counts. J is TRBJ1-2 and V is TRBV11-2; 7 bases are a match to TRBD1. Germline V gene lookup returns CDR1 SGHAT and CDR2 FQNNGV. The V gene end was trimmed by 3 bases and the J gene end by 4 bases; junction bases not matched to a gene: 5. The CDR3 is 14 residues long. The chain's CDR3 is CASSFLGQFYGYTF. The CDR3 DNA reads TGTGCCAGCAGCTTCTTGGGACAGTTCTATGGCTACACCTTC.

The chain couples TRBV4-1 to TRBJ1-4, with D hard to call. Germline lookup yields CDR1 MGHRA and CDR2 YSYEKL. The CDR3 loop spans 16 amino acids. Trimming removed 0 bases from V and 0 bases from J, with 8 bases in between. In DNA, the CDR3 is TGCGCCAGCAGCCAAGAGAGACTGACAACTAATGAAAAACTGTTTTTT. Translation gives CASSQERLTTNEKLFF.

The V gene is TRBV6-5, the J gene TRBJ1-5; 7 bases match TRBD1. Germline V CDR1 and CDR2: MNHEY, SVGAGI. This CDR3 has 14 amino acids. The ends lost 6 bases at V and 4 bases at J; junction bases unmatched: 6. In DNA, the CDR3 is TGTGCCAGCAGCGCTAGGGGGCTGAATCAGCCCCAGCATTTT. Its translation: CASSARGLNQPQHF.

CDR3 loop: CASSQYGAGVPMQYF. The DNA for the CDR3 is TGCGCCAGCAGCCAATACGGAGCGGGGGTCCCCATGCAGTATTTT. This chain links TRBV4-1 with TRBJ2-3; 8 bases line up with TRBD2. The germline V gene has CDR1 MGHRA and CDR2 YSYEKL. The ends lost 2 bases at V and 11 bases at J; junction bases unmatched: 12. CDR3 size: 15 residues.

This clone was detected once. The chain couples TRBV7-9 to TRBJ2-1; a possible D gene is TRBD1 (6 bases). Trimming pared 5 bases from V and 9 bases from J, leaving 11 bases between. Germline-derived CDR1 and CDR2 are SEHNR and FQNEAQ (reference sequence). This CDR3 contains 12 residues. The CDR3 sequence: CASSPDRTEQFF. For the CDR3, the DNA is TGTGCCAGCAGCCCCGACAGGACTGAGCAGTTCTTC. Combining the CDR3 with reference TRBV7-9 and TRBJ2-1 gives the whole variable domain DTGVSQNPRHKITKRGQNVTFRCDPISEHNRLYWYRQTLGQGPEFLTYFQNEAQLEKSRLLSDRFSAERPKGSFSTLEIQRTEQGDSAMYLCASSPDRTEQFFGPGTRLTVL.

The chain joins TRBV2 to TRBJ1-6; D unresolved. CDR3 length: 13 residues. Germline V gene lookup returns CDR1 SNHLY and CDR2 FYNNEI. V gave up 4 bases and J gave up 8 bases, with 9 bases separating them. The CDR3 DNA sequence: TGTGCCAGCAGTGCGCTACGCGATTCACCCCTCCACTTT. Translating it yields CASSALRDSPLHF.

This chain links TRBV5-1 with TRBJ2-7; weak D call: TRBD1 (6 bases). Trimming took off 1 base at V and 0 bases at J, with 17 bases between the two ends. Germline loops: CDR1 SGHRS, CDR2 YFSETQ. This CDR3 contains 17 residues. The CDR3 region has the DNA TGCGCCAGCAGCTTGCTGAGCCGGGACACCACCTCCTACGAGCAGTACTTC. Its protein product is CASSLLSRDTTSYEQYF.

The chain recombines TRBV7-9 with TRBJ1-5; D is uncertain. This CDR3 spans 14 amino acids. Trimming removed 1 base from V and 9 bases from J, with 13 bases in between. Germline lookup yields CDR1 SEHNR and CDR2 FQNEAQ (reference sequence). CDR3 loop: CASSLVTAGSPQHF. CDR3 coding DNA: TGTGCCAGCAGCTTAGTAACAGCAGGATCGCCCCAGCATTTT.

The chain carries TRBV4-2 and TRBJ1-2, with 7 bases lining up with TRBD1. The trim removed 0 bases at V and 7 bases at J, leaving 14 bases unmatched. The CDR3 is 17 residues long. CDR1 and CDR2 (germline): LGHNA, YNFKEQ. CDR3 sequence: CASSQERTRGTVSGYTF. CDR3 DNA sequence: TGTGCCAGCAGCCAAGAAAGGACCAGGGGGACGGTGAGTGGCTACACCTTC.

This chain joins TRBV11-2 and TRBJ2-7, with 10 bases fitting TRBD2. CDR1 is SGHAT and CDR2 is FQNNGV in the germline V gene. The junction had 9 bases not matched to a gene; V was cut back by 5 bases and J by 5 bases. This CDR3 contains 15 residues. The CDR3 spells CASSTGASGGDEQYF. CDR3 in DNA: TGTGCCAGCAGCACCGGGGCTAGCGGGGGTGACGAGCAGTACTTC. Variable domain in full (rest from reference TRBV11-2 and TRBJ2-7): EAGVAQSPRYKIIEKRQSVAFWCNPISGHATLYWYQQILGQGPKLLIQFQNNGVVDDSQLPKDRFSAERLKGVDSTLKIQPAKLEDSAVYLCASSTGASGGDEQYFGPGTRLTVT.

This clone was recorded only once. The chain combines TRBV6-5 with TRBJ1-6; D gene unclear. The CDR3 runs to 15 residues. Germline CDR1 and CDR2: MNHEY and SVGAGI. Trimming left V 3 bases short and J 7 bases short, with 13 bases between. The CDR3 DNA follows: TGTGCCAGCAGTTATATTTCAGGAATGAATTCACCCCTCCACTTT. This encodes CASSYISGMNSPLHF.

The sample holds one count of this clone. The rearrangement uses TRBV4-1 and TRBJ1-1; D remains ambiguous. CDR3 size: 15 residues. Germline lookup yields CDR1 MGHRA and CDR2 YSYEKL. V was pared by 0 bases and J by 4 bases, with 12 bases between. The CDR3 coding sequence is TGCGCCAGCAGCCAAGATCCGGCAGGAGGCACTGAAGCTTTCTTT. Translating it yields CASSQDPAGGTEAFF.

This clone is a singleton in its sample. The V and J genes are TRBV13 and TRBJ2-7, with 8 bases lining up with TRBD1. Per germline, CDR1 PRHDT and CDR2 FYEKMQ (reference sequence). This CDR3 has 15 residues. Trimming removed 1 base from V and 5 bases from J; junction bases left unmatched: 7. The CDR3 DNA is TGTGCCAGCAGCTTAGCCGGACAGGGTTACCACGAGCAGTACTTC. Residues: CASSLAGQGYHEQYF.

The genes are TRBV6-5 and TRBJ1-1; 7 bases match TRBD1. V lost 6 bases to trimming and J lost 6 bases; unmatched junction nucleotides: 13. There are 15 residues in the CDR3. From germline, CDR1 is MNHEY and CDR2 SVGAGI. CDR3 in amino acids: CASRRGTALVAEAFF. DNA of the CDR3: TGTGCCAGCAGACGCGGGACAGCCTTGGTCGCTGAAGCTTTCTTT.

This clone turned up a few times. This rearrangement joins TRBV19 to TRBJ1-5, with 9 positions matching TRBD1. The CDR3 covers 17 residues. With 3 bases clipped from V and 4 bases from J, the junction kept 10 bases outside the gene matches. CDR1 is LNHDA, CDR2 SQIVND, per germline (reference sequence). The CDR3 nucleotides read TGTGCCAGTAGTATCTCCGGGACAGGGTTAAGGAATCAGCCCCAGCATTTT. This encodes CASSISGTGLRNQPQHF.

To note about this clone: This sample also contains other DNA sequences that code for the same CDR3. J is TRBJ2-7 and V is TRBV4-1, with D possibly being TRBD1 (6 bases). V gave up 0 bases and J gave up 3 bases, with 6 bases separating them. The V gene's germline CDR1 is MGHRA and CDR2 YSYEKL. This CDR3 is built from 13 residues. Here the CDR3 reads CASSQDRGYEQYF. Written as DNA, the CDR3 is TGCGCCAGCAGCCAAGACAGGGGCTACGAGCAGTACTTC.

This clone appeared a few times. This chain joins TRBV3-1 (or the pseudogene TRBV3-2) and TRBJ1-4; 8 nucleotides line up with TRBD1. The CDR3 spans 16 residues. J gave up 7 bases and V 0 bases, and 7 bases lay outside the gene matches. The germline gives CDR1 LGHDT, CDR2 YNNKEL (reference sequence). The CDR3 bases are TGTGCCAGCAGCCAAGATCTCGTGACAGGGGCTGAAAAACTGTTTTTT. Translation: CASSQDLVTGAEKLFF.

About this clone: Germline is not matched at one junction end, which may reflect a read error. The chain couples TRBV11-2 to TRBJ1-3; D gene unclear. The CDR3 is 12 amino acids. Germline CDR1 is SGHAT and CDR2 is FQNNGV. CDR3 region: CASSLGRGPPVF. The DNA for the CDR3 is TGTGCCAGCAGCTTAGGGCGAGGGCCCCCCGTTTTT.

The rearrangement uses TRBV15 and TRBJ2-1; 10 bases fit TRBD2. This CDR3 has 16 amino acids. V was clipped by 5 bases and J by 5 bases; unmatched bases: 9. Germline V gene sequence: CDR1 LNHNV, CDR2 YYDKDF (reference sequence). Here the CDR3 reads CATSWGRTSGNNEQFF. CDR3 nucleotides: TGTGCCACCAGCTGGGGCAGGACTAGCGGAAACAATGAGCAGTTCTTC.